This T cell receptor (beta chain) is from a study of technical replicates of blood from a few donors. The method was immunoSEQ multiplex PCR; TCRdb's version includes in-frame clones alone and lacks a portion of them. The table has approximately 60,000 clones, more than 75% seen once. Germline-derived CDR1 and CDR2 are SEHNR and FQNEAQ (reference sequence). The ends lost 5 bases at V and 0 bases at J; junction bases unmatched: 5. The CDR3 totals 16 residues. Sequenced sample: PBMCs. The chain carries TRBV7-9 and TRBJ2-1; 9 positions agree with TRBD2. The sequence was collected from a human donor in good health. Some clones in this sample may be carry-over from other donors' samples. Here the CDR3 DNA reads TGTGCCAGCAGCCCCCTAGCGGGGAGCTCCTACAATGAGCAGTTCTTC. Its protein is CASSPLAGSSYNEQFF.